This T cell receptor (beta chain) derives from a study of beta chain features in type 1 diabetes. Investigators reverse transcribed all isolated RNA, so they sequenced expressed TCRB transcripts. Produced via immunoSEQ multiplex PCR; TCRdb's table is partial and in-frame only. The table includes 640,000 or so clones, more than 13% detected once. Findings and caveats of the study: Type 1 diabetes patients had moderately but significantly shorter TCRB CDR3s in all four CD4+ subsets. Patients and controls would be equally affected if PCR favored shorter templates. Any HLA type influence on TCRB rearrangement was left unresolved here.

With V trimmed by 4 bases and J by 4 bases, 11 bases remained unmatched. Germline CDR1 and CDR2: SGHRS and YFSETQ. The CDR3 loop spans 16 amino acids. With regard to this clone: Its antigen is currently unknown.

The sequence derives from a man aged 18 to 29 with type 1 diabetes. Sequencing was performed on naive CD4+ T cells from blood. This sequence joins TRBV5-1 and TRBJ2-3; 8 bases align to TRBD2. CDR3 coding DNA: TGCGCCAGCAGCCTAATCGGCGGGGGGCTCGCAGATACGCAGTATTTT. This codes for CASSLIGGGLADTQYF.